These T cell receptor beta chains were read from a single sample in a study of PD-1 blockade in classical Hodgkin lymphoma. Libraries were prepared by immunoSEQ multiplex PCR; TCRdb keeps only in-frame clonotypes and omits some of them. The sample lists some 9,100 clones, 70% to 90% occurring once. The sequencing input was CD8+ T cells from blood. These receptors were obtained from a human donor with classical Hodgkin lymphoma. Each CDR3 is given with its conserved first and last residue. D genes are given only for firm matches. Clone size is shown for a subset of rows, as once, few, many or a class of expanded clone.

DNA: TGTGCCAGCAGCTCCTCGGGACAGGGGTATGAGCAGTTCTTC
CDR3: CASSSSGQGYEQFF
size: .
J: TRBJ2-1
D: TRBD1
V: TRBV11-1

DNA: TGTGCCAGTAGTATGAAGGGTGAAGCTGGAAACACCATATATTTT
CDR3: CASSMKGEAGNTIYF
size: few
J: TRBJ1-3
D: .
V: TRBV19

DNA: TGTGCCAGCAGTACAGGTCCAGATACGCAGTATTTT
CDR3: CASSTGPDTQYF
size: .
J: TRBJ2-3
D: .
V: TRBV2

DNA: TGTGCCAGCAGTTTGGCCAGATCCAACTATGGCTACACCTTC
CDR3: CASSLARSNYGYTF
size: .
J: TRBJ1-2
D: .
V: TRBV27

DNA: TGTGCCAGCAGCTTGGCATGGGACAGGGGGGACACCTTC
CDR3: CASSLAWDRGDTF
size: .
J: TRBJ1-2
D: TRBD1
V: TRBV5-6

DNA: TGCGCCAGCAGCCAAGATACGGGTGGGTTCGGCGGCGAGCAGTACTTC
CDR3: CASSQDTGGFGGEQYF
size: .
J: TRBJ2-7
D: .
V: TRBV4-3

DNA: TGTGCCAGCAGCCAAGATGCAGGGGGCGAGGCAGATACGCAGTATTTT
CDR3: CASSQDAGGEADTQYF
size: .
J: TRBJ2-3
D: TRBD1
V: TRBV4-2

DNA: TGCGCCAGCAGCTTGGCTGGGGCCACTGAAGCTTTCTTT
CDR3: CASSLAGATEAFF
size: .
J: TRBJ1-1
D: .
V: TRBV5-1

DNA: TGTGCCAGCAGCTTGGAGTTGGGCAAAGTCGATGGAGCTTTCTTT
CDR3: CASSLELGKVDGAFF
size: .
J: TRBJ1-1
D: .
V: TRBV5-5

DNA: TGCGCCAGCAGCCCGTCCGGGACGGATGTTAACTATGGCTACACCTTC
CDR3: CASSPSGTDVNYGYTF
size: few
J: TRBJ1-2
D: .
V: TRBV5-1

DNA: TGCGCCAGCAGCCAATATCTGTCCCGGGAGACCCAGTACTTC
CDR3: CASSQYLSRETQYF
size: .
J: TRBJ2-5
D: .
V: TRBV4-3

DNA: TGTGCCAGCAGCTTAGCCAGGGAAACTGAAGCTTTCTTT
CDR3: CASSLARETEAFF
size: .
J: TRBJ1-1
D: .
V: TRBV7-6

DNA: TGTGCCAGCAGCGTAGAGGTGAGGGGCGATGAGCAGTTCTTC
CDR3: CASSVEVRGDEQFF
size: .
J: TRBJ2-1
D: .
V: TRBV9

DNA: TGTGCCAGCAAATCTAGCGGGGGGAATAATGAGCAGTTCTTC
CDR3: CASKSSGGNNEQFF
size: .
J: TRBJ2-1
D: TRBD2
V: TRBV7-9

DNA: TGTGCCAGCAGCTTAGACAGTAACAATCAGCCCCAGCATTTT
CDR3: CASSLDSNNQPQHF
size: .
J: TRBJ1-5
D: .
V: TRBV7-8

DNA: TGCGCCAGCAGTGCAGTAGAGGTCCAGGGGGCCGGGGAGCTGTTTTTT
CDR3: CASSAVEVQGAGELFF
size: .
J: TRBJ2-2
D: TRBD1
V: TRBV10-1

DNA: TGTGCCAGCACGGACAGTTCGAACACTGAAGCTTTCTTT
CDR3: CASTDSSNTEAFF
size: once
J: TRBJ1-1
D: .
V: TRBV5-4

DNA: TGTGCCAGCAGTTCGGCAGACCAGTACTTC
CDR3: CASSSADQYF
size: .
J: TRBJ2-7
D: .
V: TRBV28

DNA: TGTGCCAGCAGCGTAGAGGGACAGGGCACAGATACGCAGTATTTT
CDR3: CASSVEGQGTDTQYF
size: .
J: TRBJ2-3
D: TRBD1
V: TRBV9

DNA: TGTGCCAGCATAGAAGGCAGCAATCAGCCCCAGCATTTT
CDR3: CASIEGSNQPQHF
size: .
J: TRBJ1-5
D: .
V: TRBV2

DNA: TGTGCCAGCAGGCAAGGGACAGGGCTTTCCTACGAGCAGTACTTC
CDR3: CASRQGTGLSYEQYF
size: .
J: TRBJ2-7
D: TRBD1
V: TRBV2

DNA: TGTGCCAGCAGTGAGTGGGGCGGCCAATACAATGAGCAGTTCTTC
CDR3: CASSEWGGQYNEQFF
size: .
J: TRBJ2-1
D: .
V: TRBV2

DNA: TGTGCCAGTAGTACAATGGGGGGGACAGGGGTGTCGGGCACTGAAGCTTTCTTT
CDR3: CASSTMGGTGVSGTEAFF
size: .
J: TRBJ1-1
D: TRBD1
V: TRBV19